The 3 T cell receptor beta chains presented below share a single source sample, sequenced in a study of blood T cell repertoires in COVID-19. Libraries were prepared by immunoSEQ multiplex PCR; TCRdb keeps only in-frame clonotypes and omits some of them. The sample consists of about 150,000 clones, around four fifths of them appearing once. The material sequenced was peripheral blood. These receptors originate from a man aged 55 to 70 who had recovered from COVID-19.

The chain employs TRBV7-2 and TRBJ1-6; D is unresolved. Germline CDR1 and CDR2: SGHTA and FQGNSA. This CDR3 comprises 13 residues. The germline V and J ends were trimmed by 4 bases and 7 bases, with 8 bases remaining between them. CDR3 in DNA: TGTGCCAGCAGCTCAGGTCCCAATTCACCCCTCCACTTT. It translates to CASSSGPNSPLHF.

The rearrangement links TRBV3-1 (or the pseudogene TRBV3-2) to TRBJ2-3; 14 bases fit TRBD2. Trimming at V came to 5 bases and at J to 2 bases, leaving 6 bases not matched to a gene. CDR3 length: 17 amino acids. Germline assignment: CDR1 LGHDT and CDR2 YNNKEL (reference sequence). CDR3 in DNA: TGTGCCAGCAGCTCCCGGACTAGCGGGGGGTTCACAGATACGCAGTATTTT. Amino acid sequence: CASSSRTSGGFTDTQYF.

This chain uses TRBV9 with TRBJ2-1; 10 positions agree with TRBD2. Germline CDR1 SGDLS, CDR2 YYNGEE. V lost 4 bases to trimming and J lost 10 bases; unmatched junction nucleotides: 11. CDR3 length: 15 amino acids. The CDR3 DNA reads TGTGCCAGCAGCTTAGGGAGTCTAGCGGGAGAAGAGCAGTTCTTC. Protein product: CASSLGSLAGEEQFF.